Listed here is a single T cell receptor (beta chain). The sample is drawn from a study of blood T cell repertoires in COVID-19. Study context: Donors in the United States, Italy and Spain gave samples during acute or convalescent COVID-19. From T cells, B-cell-depleted T cells, or PBMCs came the material, which was cDNA or gDNA.

The CDR3 length is 16 residues. From germline, CDR1 is SGHTA and CDR2 FQGTGA. V was pared by 5 bases and J by 2 bases, with 3 bases of the junction left unmatched. In the original workflow: How many nucleated cells were present was estimated from reference gene primer amplification. Sequenced by immunoSEQ multiplex PCR; TCRdb stores in-frame clones only, minus some. The DNA was the basis for D and trimming; V, J and clone size are from that table. This sample has 75,000 to 95,000 clones; 90% occur once, and the top ten carry 2% to 3%. The sequencing input was peripheral blood. This receptor was identified in a human donor in a cohort sampled during active COVID-19. This chain links TRBV7-3 with TRBJ2-1, with 13 positions matching TRBD2. CDR3 DNA sequence: TGTGCCAGCAGCCGGACTAGCGGGGGACCCTACAATGAGCAGTTCTTC. The encoded protein is CASSRTSGGPYNEQFF.